This TCR beta chain was identified during a study of blood T cell repertoires in COVID-19. Looked up from germline, CDR1 is SNHLY and CDR2 is FYNNEI. The CDR3 sequence is 12 residues long. V gave up 8 bases and J gave up 2 bases, with 9 bases separating them. Profiling relied on immunoSEQ multiplex PCR, and the TCRdb table lists in-frame clones only, not all of them. The data show about 190,000 clones, over 75% seen once. What was sequenced was peripheral blood. The TCR comes from a woman older than 75 with active or convalescent COVID-19. V usage is TRBV2 and J usage is TRBJ1-2; D is unresolved. The CDR3 bases are TGTGCCAGCCGCTCACAGAACTATGGCTACACCTTC. The encoded protein is CASRSQNYGYTF.